This T cell receptor beta chain stems from a study of metastatic and nonmetastatic thyroid tumors. Prior to thyroid surgery, none of the patients had received any treatment. Ten or more counts support this clone. TCRdb reanalyzed the PCR reads with MiXCR. The sample carries 30,000 or so clones, 25% to 30% recorded once. Trimming left V 0 bases short and J 0 bases short, with 10 bases between. The CDR3 runs to 16 residues. The germline gives CDR1 SGHKS, CDR2 YYEKEE (reference sequence). The chain employs TRBV5-5 and TRBJ1-3; D gene ambiguous. The receptor's source is a female donor with papillary thyroid cancer or a benign thyroid nodule (not recorded which). Some clones in this sample may be carry-over from other donors' samples. Material for sequencing was blood. CDR3 region: CASSLVPVTSGNTIYF. The CDR3 DNA reads as TGTGCCAGCAGCTTGGTCCCCGTAACCTCTGGAAACACCATATATTTT.